The rows below give T cell receptor beta chains drawn from one sample of a study of blood T cell repertoires in COVID-19. Only in-frame clones appear in the TCRdb table, and some are missing; sequencing was by immunoSEQ multiplex PCR. The sample consists of fewer than 110,000 clones, about 90% of them appearing once. The material sequenced was peripheral blood. The receptor source for this set is a man in his fifties in a cohort sampled during active COVID-19. Both conserved end residues are part of each CDR3. A D gene is named only where the DNA matches it firmly. Where a row states a size, it is once, few, many or the class of an expanded clone; other rows omit it.

J: TRBJ1-2; D: TRBD1; size: once; V: TRBV24-1; DNA: TGTGCCACCAGTGACCCCGGACAGGGAGACTATGGCTACACCTTC; CDR3: CATSDPGQGDYGYTF
J: TRBJ1-4; D: TRBD1; size: .; V: TRBV5-6; DNA: TGTGCCAGCAGCTCTCGACAGGGGGTCAATGAAAAACTGTTTTTT; CDR3: CASSSRQGVNEKLFF
J: TRBJ2-2; D: TRBD2; size: .; V: TRBV15; DNA: TGTGCCACCAGCCGGCCCGGGGGGGTTACCGGGGAGCTGTTTTTT; CDR3: CATSRPGGVTGELFF
J: TRBJ1-1; D: TRBD1; size: .; V: TRBV3-1/TRBV3-2; DNA: TGTGCCAGCAGCCGCAGACAGGGTGGCACTGAAGCTTTCTTT; CDR3: CASSRRQGGTEAFF
J: TRBJ1-6; D: .; size: .; V: TRBV19; DNA: TGTGCCAGTAGCCTCTTGGGCGGGAATTCACCCCTCCACTTT; CDR3: CASSLLGGNSPLHF
J: TRBJ1-5; D: TRBD1; size: .; V: TRBV5-8; DNA: TGTGCCAGCAGCCCCGGGACAGTTAGCAATCAGCCCCAGCATTTT; CDR3: CASSPGTVSNQPQHF
J: TRBJ1-1; D: .; size: .; V: TRBV9; DNA: TGTGCCAGCAGAGCGGGAGAGAACACTGAAGCTTTCTTT; CDR3: CASRAGENTEAFF
J: TRBJ2-5; D: TRBD2; size: .; V: TRBV27; DNA: TGTGCCATCGGGTCCTCAGGCACTAGCGGTCCAGGGACCCAGTACTTC; CDR3: CAIGSSGTSGPGTQYF
J: TRBJ1-6; D: .; size: .; V: TRBV3-1/TRBV3-2; DNA: TGTGCCAGCAGCCCAACAGGGAATTCACCCCTCCACTTT; CDR3: CASSPTGNSPLHF
J: TRBJ2-5; D: TRBD1; size: once; V: TRBV24-1; DNA: TGTGCCACCAGTGAGTTTGGGACAGGGGGCTTGAAGACCCAGTACTTC; CDR3: CATSEFGTGGLKTQYF
J: TRBJ2-3; D: .; size: .; V: TRBV6-5; DNA: TGTGCCACCGCTGACAGAGCTAGCACAGATACGCAGTATTTT; CDR3: CATADRASTDTQYF
J: TRBJ2-5; D: TRBD2; size: .; V: TRBV28; DNA: TGTGCCAGCCGCGAAGCGGGGGGTCCCCCGGGGACCCAGTACTTC; CDR3: CASREAGGPPGTQYF
J: TRBJ2-7; D: .; size: .; V: TRBV5-8; DNA: TGTGCCAGCAGCTCGGGCCCCGGGAACTCCTACGAGCAGTACTTC; CDR3: CASSSGPGNSYEQYF
J: TRBJ2-5; D: .; size: .; V: TRBV6-5; DNA: TGTGCCAGCAGTCTGGGCGGGGTCCCCGAGACCCAGTACTTC; CDR3: CASSLGGVPETQYF
J: TRBJ1-6; D: TRBD1; size: .; V: TRBV5-6; DNA: TGTGCCAGCAGCTCCACGACAGGGAGAACCTATAATTCACCCCTCCACTTT; CDR3: CASSSTTGRTYNSPLHF
J: TRBJ2-7; D: TRBD1; size: .; V: TRBV7-2; DNA: TGTGCCAGCAGCAGCCGACAGGGGGGGTACGAGCAGTACTTC; CDR3: CASSSRQGGYEQYF
J: TRBJ2-5; D: .; size: .; V: TRBV5-1; DNA: TGCGCCAGCAGCTTGGCCTCAGAGACCCAGTACTTC; CDR3: CASSLASETQYF
J: TRBJ2-3; D: .; size: .; V: TRBV29-1; DNA: TGCAGCGTTGACACAGGCACAGATACGCAGTATTTT; CDR3: CSVDTGTDTQYF
J: TRBJ2-1; D: TRBD1; size: once; V: TRBV19; DNA: TGTGCCAGCCAACAGGGGTCCTACAATGAGCAGTTCTTC; CDR3: CASQQGSYNEQFF
J: TRBJ1-2; D: .; size: few; V: TRBV7-2; DNA: TGTGCCAGCAGCCCTCGGTCCTCCGGCTACACCTTC; CDR3: CASSPRSSGYTF
J: TRBJ1-2; D: .; size: .; V: TRBV19; DNA: TGTGCCAGTAGTATCGGAGGGGCTGCTAACTATGGCTACACCTTC; CDR3: CASSIGGAANYGYTF
J: TRBJ1-2; D: .; size: .; V: TRBV2; DNA: TGTGCCAGCCGAATCCGCCCCGGGGACACCGGAACGAACTATGGCTACACCTTC; CDR3: CASRIRPGDTGTNYGYTF
J: TRBJ2-1; D: TRBD1; size: .; V: TRBV6-5; DNA: TGTGCCAGCAGCCCCGGGACAGCATGGAATGAGCAGTTCTTC; CDR3: CASSPGTAWNEQFF
J: TRBJ1-1; D: TRBD1; size: .; V: TRBV7-2; DNA: TGTGCCAGCAGTTTACGACAGGGCCGTGAAGCTTTCTTT; CDR3: CASSLRQGREAFF
J: TRBJ2-3; D: TRBD1; size: .; V: TRBV7-6; DNA: TGTGCCAGCAGCTTCATCCTACAGGGGGCGTACACAGATACGCAGTATTTT; CDR3: CASSFILQGAYTDTQYF
J: TRBJ1-1; D: .; size: few; V: TRBV5-4; DNA: TGTGCCAGCAGCTTAGACAGGAATGAGAGGACTGAAGCTTTCTTT; CDR3: CASSLDRNERTEAFF
J: TRBJ2-3; D: .; size: .; V: TRBV4-3; DNA: TGCGCCAGCAGCCAAGTTCGGGGTAGCGGAGATACGCAGTATTTT; CDR3: CASSQVRGSGDTQYF
J: TRBJ1-5; D: .; size: .; V: TRBV9; DNA: TGTGCCAGCAGCGTGGGGGGGGACAATCAGCCCCAGCATTTT; CDR3: CASSVGGDNQPQHF
J: TRBJ1-1; D: .; size: .; V: TRBV20-1; DNA: TGCAGTGCTAGTTCCCCAGCTGAAGCTTTCTTT; CDR3: CSASSPAEAFF
J: TRBJ2-7; D: TRBD2; size: .; V: TRBV18; DNA: TGTGCCAGCTCACCAGCGACTAGCGGGGGGGCGGGGGAGCAGTACTTC; CDR3: CASSPATSGGAGEQYF
J: TRBJ2-2; D: TRBD1; size: .; V: TRBV5-5; DNA: TGTGCCAGCAGGGGACAGGGGGCCGGGGAGCTGTTTTTT; CDR3: CASRGQGAGELFF
J: TRBJ2-6; D: .; size: .; V: TRBV19; DNA: TGTGCCAGTAGTATAGTTGAGGGCATGGTCTCTGGGGCCAACGTCCTGACTTTC; CDR3: CASSIVEGMVSGANVLTF
J: TRBJ2-5; D: .; size: .; V: TRBV5-4; DNA: TGTGCCAGCAGCTCCGGGACACTACAAGAGACCCAGTACTTC; CDR3: CASSSGTLQETQYF
J: TRBJ2-3; D: .; size: .; V: TRBV5-4; DNA: TGTGCCAGCAGCTTGTCGCAGGGAAGCACAGATACGCAGTATTTT; CDR3: CASSLSQGSTDTQYF
J: TRBJ1-1; D: .; size: .; V: TRBV5-1; DNA: TGCGCCAGCAGCTTGCAGGGGAACACTGAAGCTTTCTTT; CDR3: CASSLQGNTEAFF
J: TRBJ2-6; D: .; size: .; V: TRBV5-1; DNA: TGCGCCAGCAGCTTCAGAGCGTCTGGGGCCAACGTCCTGACTTTC; CDR3: CASSFRASGANVLTF
J: TRBJ1-1; D: .; size: .; V: TRBV19; DNA: TGTGCCAGTAGTATTAATCTGGATGGAATCAGGGCTTTCTTT; CDR3: CASSINLDGIRAFF
J: TRBJ1-3; D: TRBD1; size: .; V: TRBV27; DNA: TGTGCCAGCAGCTCACAGGGGTCCGGAAACACCATATATTTT; CDR3: CASSSQGSGNTIYF
J: TRBJ1-5; D: TRBD1; size: .; V: TRBV4-1; DNA: TGCGCCAGCAGCCAAGGAAGGGACAGGGGGAGTCAGCCCCAGCATTTT; CDR3: CASSQGRDRGSQPQHF
J: TRBJ2-5; D: TRBD1; size: .; V: TRBV6-5; DNA: TGTGCCAGCAGTTACTTTACCGGACAGGGCAGAGAGACCCAGTACTTC; CDR3: CASSYFTGQGRETQYF
J: TRBJ2-3; D: .; size: .; V: TRBV7-6; DNA: TGTGCCAGCAGCTTGGGGGGTCCTCGGAGAGGGGATACGCAGTATTTT; CDR3: CASSLGGPRRGDTQYF
J: TRBJ2-7; D: .; size: few; V: TRBV12-3/TRBV12-4; DNA: TGTGCCAGCAGTTTATCAGGATTCGCCGAGCAGTACTTC; CDR3: CASSLSGFAEQYF
J: TRBJ2-3; D: TRBD1; size: .; V: TRBV10-3; DNA: TGTGCCATCAGGACGGACAGGGAAGGCAAGGATACGCAGTATTTT; CDR3: CAIRTDREGKDTQYF
J: TRBJ1-1; D: TRBD1; size: .; V: TRBV5-1; DNA: TGCGCCAGCAGCGTAGCCGACAGGGTGGGTGAAGCTTTCTTT; CDR3: CASSVADRVGEAFF
J: TRBJ2-1; D: TRBD2; size: few; V: TRBV6-2/TRBV6-3; DNA: TGTGCCAGCAGTATTAGCGGGGGGGGACACAATGAGCAGTTCTTC; CDR3: CASSISGGGHNEQFF
J: TRBJ2-7; D: TRBD1; size: .; V: TRBV19; DNA: TGTGCCAGTAGCCCGATAGTCGGGACAGGGGACTACGAGCAGTACTTC; CDR3: CASSPIVGTGDYEQYF
J: TRBJ2-1; D: TRBD2; size: .; V: TRBV29-1; DNA: TGCAGCGTTGAGCTCTATGGGGAGGGTGCCTACAATGAGCAGTTCTTC; CDR3: CSVELYGEGAYNEQFF
J: TRBJ2-7; D: TRBD1; size: once; V: TRBV11-2; DNA: TGTGCCAGCAGCCCGGACAGGGGCGAGCAGTACTTC; CDR3: CASSPDRGEQYF
J: TRBJ1-5; D: .; size: .; V: TRBV6-2/TRBV6-3; DNA: TGTGCCAGCAGTTACTCGCCCAGCTTCGGGGATCAGCCCCAGCATTTT; CDR3: CASSYSPSFGDQPQHF
J: TRBJ2-5; D: TRBD1; size: .; V: TRBV24-1; DNA: TGTGCCACCAGTGATCCCGGGACAGGAGAGACCCAGTACTTC; CDR3: CATSDPGTGETQYF
J: TRBJ2-7; D: TRBD1; size: .; V: TRBV27; DNA: TGTGCCAGCAGCAGCACCGGGGCAGGGGGCTACGAGCAGTACTTC; CDR3: CASSSTGAGGYEQYF
J: TRBJ1-1; D: TRBD1; size: .; V: TRBV28; DNA: TGTGCCAGTGTCGCAGGGGGCGATATGAACACTGAAGCTTTCTTT; CDR3: CASVAGGDMNTEAFF
J: TRBJ1-5; D: .; size: .; V: TRBV2; DNA: TGTGCCAGCAGTCGACAGTTGGGGATGAATCAGCCCCAGCATTTT; CDR3: CASSRQLGMNQPQHF